Each of the 8 T cell receptor beta chains below was sequenced from the same sample in a study of blood T cells in healthy people across ages. Primed by a sample-barcoded 5' primer and a J-beta primer mix, a second PCR proceeded for about 7 to 11 cycles. TCRdb redid the calling of the 5' RACE reads with MiXCR, one entry per CDR3 protein. The sample gives about 1.7 million distinct CDR3 sequences, 28% of which show up once; 7.7% is in the top ten. The sequencing input was blood. These receptors originate from a woman aged 25 to 39 in good health.

This clonotype appeared a few times. The gene calls are TRBV28 and TRBJ2-7, with D tentatively TRBD2 (5 bases). CDR3 length: 15 residues. With 4 bases removed from V and 7 bases from J, the gap between germline ends came to 20 bases. CDR1 MDHEN and CDR2 SYDVKM come from the germline V gene. The CDR3 nucleotides are TGTGCCAGCAGTTGCCGGGATTCGCTGGTGAGGGAGCAGTACTTC. Amino acid sequence: CASSCRDSLVREQYF.

This rearrangement joins TRBV6-8 to TRBJ2-3; 9 nucleotides align to TRBD2. Unmatched junction bases numbered 9, after V lost 4 bases and J lost 1 base. The CDR3 length is 17 residues. Germline CDR1 reads MNHGY; CDR2 reads SAAAGT. Here the CDR3 DNA reads TGTGCCAGCAGTTTTACCACGGTAGCGGGGGGCACAGATACGCAGTATTTT. Protein: CASSFTTVAGGTDTQYF.

This clonotype was seen once. The genes are TRBV28 and TRBJ1-1; possible D gene TRBD1, 6 bases. Trimming stripped 3 bases from V and 5 bases from J, with 13 bases between. Germline V gene data show CDR1 as MDHEN and CDR2 as SYDVKM. This CDR3 has 14 residues. This chain's CDR3 is CASSLGYRATEAFF. The CDR3 bases are TGTGCCAGCAGTTTGGGTTACAGGGCGACTGAAGCTTTCTTT.

V gene TRBV20-1 combines with J gene TRBJ2-7; D call uncertain. Trimming pared 0 bases from V and 5 bases from J, leaving 11 bases between. Per germline, CDR1 DFQATT and CDR2 SNEGSKA (reference sequence). The length of the CDR3 is 13 residues. CDR3 DNA: TGCAGTGCTAGAGATGGTTTGGGCCACGAGCAGTACTTC. Encoded protein: CSARDGLGHEQYF.

In this sample, this clonotype turned up a few times. V usage is TRBV4-3 and J usage is TRBJ1-4, with 7 bases fitting TRBD1. Looked up from germline, CDR1 is LGHNA and CDR2 is YSLEER. The junction had 8 bases not matched to a gene; V was cut back by 1 base and J by 6 bases. This CDR3 region has 16 residues. CDR3 coding DNA: TGCGCCAGCAGCCAAGGTCATGGCCAGGGGGATGAAAAACTGTTTTTT. Translation: CASSQGHGQGDEKLFF.

The V and J genes are TRBV5-1 and TRBJ2-1; 8 nucleotides agree with TRBD2. CDR3 size: 16 residues. After removal of 0 bases from V and 8 bases from J, the junction contained 10 bases not matched to a gene. Per germline, CDR1 SGHRS and CDR2 YFSETQ. CDR3 coding DNA: TGCGCCAGCAGCTTGGTTCCGGGGGGGCGGTCTGATGAGCAGTTCTTC. Its protein product is CASSLVPGGRSDEQFF.

This chain joins TRBV27 and TRBJ2-7; 7 bases agree with TRBD1. The CDR3 length is 15 residues. Germline V gives CDR1 MNHEY, CDR2 SMNVEV (reference sequence). V was pared by 5 bases and J by 0 bases, with 7 bases of the junction left unmatched. The CDR3 loop reads CASSSTWDSSYEQYF. CDR3 DNA: TGTGCCAGCAGTAGTACGTGGGACAGCTCCTACGAGCAGTACTTC.

The rearrangement links TRBV12-3 or TRBV12-4 to TRBJ1-5, with D maybe TRBD1 (6 bases). V gave up 5 bases and J gave up 6 bases, with 26 bases separating them. The CDR3 spans 18 residues. CDR3: CASSPRGGLGGAGQPQHF. Written as DNA, the CDR3 is TGTGCCAGCAGTCCAAGGGGGGGACTTGGGGGGGCTGGTCAGCCCCAGCATTTT.